These 20 T cell receptor beta chains share one sample of origin, sequenced in a study of siplizumab effects on memory and regulatory T cells. Produced via immunoSEQ multiplex PCR; TCRdb's table is partial and in-frame only. The table records about 100,000 clones, about 94% of them present only once. The sample taken for sequencing was CD4+ T cells sorted from blood. These receptors all come from a human donor in good health.

The rearrangement links TRBV15 to TRBJ1-5; no definite D call. Germline V gene lookup returns CDR1 LNHNV and CDR2 YYDKDF (reference sequence). The V end lost 2 bases, the J end lost 3 bases, and 2 bases lay between the germline ends. CDR3 length: 12 residues. In DNA, the CDR3 is TGTGCCACCAGCAGAAACAATCAGCCCCAGCATTTT. This gives the protein CATSRNNQPQHF. The whole variable domain, remainder taken from reference TRBV15 and TRBJ1-5, is DAMVIQNPRYQVTQFGKPVTLSCSQTLNHNVMYWYQQKSSQAPKLLFHYYDKDFNNEADTPDNFQSRRPNTSFCFLDIRSPGLGDTAMYLCATSRNNQPQHFGDGTRLSIL.

This chain uses TRBV7-3 with TRBJ2-3, with 7 bases that match TRBD1. V shed 5 bases and J 0 bases; nucleotides not matched to a gene: 5. Per germline, CDR1 SGHTA and CDR2 FQGTGA. This CDR3 contains 15 residues. For the CDR3, the DNA is TGTGCCAGCAGCACAGGGGCCCTAAGCACAGATACGCAGTATTTT. Its translation: CASSTGALSTDTQYF.

The chain couples TRBV5-4 to TRBJ1-3; D unresolved. CDR3 length: 15 amino acids. The germline V and J ends were trimmed by 3 bases and 2 bases, with 12 bases remaining between them. Germline V gene lookup returns CDR1 SGHNT and CDR2 YYREEE (reference sequence). Here the CDR3 DNA reads TGTGCCAGCAGCTATCCGTCGGGAACTGGAAACACCATATATTTT. Translation gives CASSYPSGTGNTIYF.

This clone has just one count. The rearrangement uses TRBV18 and TRBJ2-2; 8 nucleotides agree with TRBD2. The V segment lost 6 bases and the J segment 1 base; nucleotides outside the gene matches: 7. This CDR3 comprises 16 residues. Germline V CDR1 and CDR2: KGHSH, LQKENI. Here the CDR3 DNA reads TGTGCCAGCTCCGCGAGGCTAGCGGGGAACACCGGGGAGCTGTTTTTT. Translating gives CASSARLAGNTGELFF.

This clone is a singleton in its sample. This chain connects TRBV11-2 to TRBJ1-5; no reliable D call. With 2 bases removed from V and 9 bases from J, the gap between germline ends came to 11 bases. Germline CDR1 and CDR2: SGHAT and FQNNGV. The CDR3 is 13 residues long. The CDR3 region is CASSLFSRGPQHF. The CDR3 DNA reads TGTGCCAGCAGCTTATTCAGTCGGGGGCCCCAGCATTTT.

V and J are TRBV21-1 and TRBJ2-7; TRBD2, the table's D call, lacks a check against the DNA. TRBV21-1 is tagged as a pseudogene. This CDR3 region has 14 residues. CDR3 DNA sequence: TGTGCCAGCAGCAAGTCCCGGGACTGCTACGAGCAGTACTTC. It translates to CASSKSRDCYEQYF.

This chain links TRBV2 with TRBJ2-7; 7 nucleotides agree with TRBD1. Per germline, CDR1 SNHLY and CDR2 FYNNEI. The CDR3 is 15 amino acids. With 7 bases clipped from V and 0 bases from J, the junction kept 9 bases outside the gene matches. This CDR3 reads CASTSSGTVSYEQYF. CDR3 nucleotides: TGTGCCAGCACCTCATCCGGGACAGTCTCCTACGAGCAGTACTTC.

The chain recombines TRBV6-6 with TRBJ2-1, with TRBD1 as a possible D gene (6 bases). Germline-derived CDR1 and CDR2 are MNHNY and SVGAGI (reference sequence). The V gene lost 2 bases and the J gene lost 1 base, with 9 bases spanning the gap. This CDR3 region has 15 residues. CDR3 DNA sequence: TGTGCCAGCAGTTACAAGGGGGAGTCCTACAATGAGCAGTTCTTC. The encoded protein is CASSYKGESYNEQFF.

The chain is built from TRBV4-2 and TRBJ2-1; weak D call: TRBD2 (6 bases). CDR3 length equals 15 residues. The germline gives CDR1 LGHNA, CDR2 YNFKEQ. The ends were cut back, 1 base at V and 9 bases at J, with 16 bases in the middle. The CDR3 DNA sequence: TGTGCCAGCAGCCAAGGTCAGTCACGGGAGAGTGAGCAGTTCTTC. This sequence encodes CASSQGQSRESEQFF.

The chain joins TRBV5-4 to TRBJ2-5, with TRBD1 as a possible D gene (6 bases). Trimming pared 0 bases from V and 13 bases from J, leaving 19 bases between. Germline assignment: CDR1 SGHNT and CDR2 YYREEE (reference sequence). CDR3 length equals 14 residues. The CDR3 bases are TGTGCCAGCAGCTTGGGTGGGTTGCAGGGGAGTCTGTACTTC. Protein: CASSLGGLQGSLYF.

The genes are TRBV11-2 and TRBJ2-1; weak D call: TRBD1 (6 bases). The germline gives CDR1 SGHAT, CDR2 FQNNGV. This CDR3 is built from 11 residues. The germline V and J ends were trimmed by 5 bases and 9 bases, with 8 bases remaining between them. CDR3 amino acids: CASSNRVEQFF. CDR3 DNA: TGTGCCAGCAGCAACAGGGTTGAGCAGTTCTTC.

J is TRBJ2-1 and V is TRBV5-1; TRBD2 is a possible D gene (7 bases). Trimming took off 4 bases at V and 3 bases at J, with 17 bases between the two ends. From germline, CDR1 is SGHRS and CDR2 YFSETQ. The CDR3 runs 16 residues. DNA for the CDR3: TGCGCCAGCAGCATTACCCTAGGGGGGGGCTACAATGAGCAGTTCTTC. It yields the protein CASSITLGGGYNEQFF.

V usage is TRBV29-1 and J usage is TRBJ2-5; possibly TRBD1 or TRBD2 for D (5 bases each). V was shortened by 4 bases and J by 4 bases, with 16 bases between the two germline ends. Germline V gene lookup returns CDR1 SQVTM and CDR2 ANQGSEA. The CDR3 is 14 residues long. The DNA of the CDR3 is TGCAGCGTTGGGGGGATCCCGGGGCTAGAGACCCAGTACTTC. This sequence encodes CSVGGIPGLETQYF.

The chain recombines TRBV5-6 with TRBJ2-3; 7 nucleotides line up with TRBD1. V lost 1 base to trimming and J lost 2 bases; unmatched junction nucleotides: 4. The CDR3 runs 15 residues. CDR1 is SGHDT, CDR2 YYEEEE, per germline. The CDR3 here is CASSLHRGDTDTQYF. CDR3 nucleotides: TGTGCCAGCAGCTTGCACAGGGGAGACACAGATACGCAGTATTTT.

The chain has TRBV7-8 and TRBJ2-7; maybe TRBD1 (5 bases). The V and J ends lost 2 bases and 5 bases respectively, with 19 bases between them. The germline V gene has CDR1 SGHVS and CDR2 FQNEAQ. The CDR3 is 16 amino acids. This CDR3 reads CASSLNVGKGNDEQYF. The DNA of the CDR3 is TGTGCCAGCAGCTTAAACGTAGGAAAGGGGAACGACGAGCAGTACTTC.

V usage is TRBV27 and J usage is TRBJ2-7; 8 bases are a match to TRBD2. Looked up from germline, CDR1 is MNHEY and CDR2 is SMNVEV (reference sequence). J was trimmed by 6 bases and V by 4 bases; bases with no gene match: 20. CDR3 length: 18 residues. CDR3 protein: CASSSSRFSGRGHPEQYF. The CDR3 DNA is TGTGCCAGCAGTTCCTCCCGTTTCAGCGGGAGAGGGCACCCCGAGCAGTACTTC.

The chain uses TRBV5-4 and TRBJ1-2, with D perhaps matching TRBD1 (5 bases). Per germline, CDR1 SGHNT and CDR2 YYREEE (reference sequence). The ends were cut back, 5 bases at V and 4 bases at J, with 18 bases in the middle. This CDR3 has 15 amino acids. The CDR3 region has the DNA TGTGCCAGCAGGAATATACGGGGGTCTGGCTATGGCTACACCTTC. The encoded protein is CASRNIRGSGYGYTF.

The J gene is TRBJ2-6, the V gene TRBV5-1; D not resolved. With 0 bases removed from V and 2 bases from J, the gap between germline ends came to 6 bases. Per germline, CDR1 SGHRS and CDR2 YFSETQ. The CDR3 extends over 15 amino acids. In nucleotides, the CDR3 is TGCGCCAGCAGCTTGGGGGGAACTGGGGCCAACGTCCTGACTTTC. Encoded protein: CASSLGGTGANVLTF. The full variable domain, with the rest looked up from reference TRBV5-1 and TRBJ2-6, is KAGVTQTPRYLIKTRGQQVTLSCSPISGHRSVSWYQQTPGQGLQFLFEYFSETQRNKGNFPGRFSGRQFSNSRSEMNVSTLELGDSALYLCASSLGGTGANVLTFGAGSRLTVL.

The genes are TRBV9 and TRBJ2-7; D possibly corresponds to TRBD1 (5 bases). Germline-derived CDR1 and CDR2 are SGDLS and YYNGEE. The CDR3 runs 15 residues. Trimming cost V 0 bases and J 6 bases, with 16 bases left between them. The CDR3 nucleotides are TGTGCCAGCAGCGTAGAGGACACACCAAGGCCCGAGCAGTACTTC. The encoded protein is CASSVEDTPRPEQYF. Filled out from reference TRBV9 and TRBJ2-7, the complete variable domain reads DSGVTQTPKHLITATGQRVTLRCSPRSGDLSVYWYQQSLDQGLQFLIQYYNGEERAKGNILERFSAQQFPDLHSELNLSSLELGDSALYFCASSVEDTPRPEQYFGPGTRLTVT.

V gene TRBV18 combines with J gene TRBJ2-2; D call uncertain. Germline V gene lookup returns CDR1 KGHSH and CDR2 LQKENI. The CDR3 totals 13 residues. V was cut by 6 bases and J by 6 bases, with 11 bases left in between. The CDR3 nucleotides read TGTGCCAGCTCTGGATTGGATTCCGGGGAGCTGTTTTTT. Translation gives CASSGLDSGELFF.